This TCR beta chain is from a study of blood T cell repertoires in COVID-19. Study-wide background: T cells, B-cell-depleted T cells, or PBMCs provided the cDNA or gDNA that served as material.

Individuals aged about 18 to 90 years were recruited from roughly 22 US areas. Membership in each cohort depended on participant-reported clinical history. Recovery among Cohort 3 donors was established by two negative PCRs, clearance, or symptom resolution. Using immunoSEQ multiplex PCR, the repertoire was profiled, and TCRdb retains in-frame clones only, with some absent. The sample includes 180,000 or so clones, around 79% of them seen just once. The V gene's germline CDR1 is LNHNV and CDR2 YYDKDF (reference sequence). Trimming shortened V by 0 bases and J by 13 bases, and 13 bases separated the two germline ends. The CDR3 is 13 amino acids.

Sequencing was done on a sample of PBMCs or T cells enriched from blood (not recorded which). The gene calls are TRBV15 and TRBJ2-1; possible D gene TRBD2, 5 bases. The receptor was derived from a man over 45 who had recovered from COVID-19. In nucleotides, the CDR3 is TGTGCCACCAGCAGAGATTCAGCCCGGGGTCAGTTCTTC. Amino acids: CATSRDSARGQFF. The full variable domain, rest sourced from reference TRBV15 and TRBJ2-1, is DAMVIQNPRYQVTQFGKPVTLSCSQTLNHNVMYWYQQKSSQAPKLLFHYYDKDFNNEADTPDNFQSRRPNTSFCFLDIRSPGLGDTAMYLCATSRDSARGQFFGPGTRLTVL.